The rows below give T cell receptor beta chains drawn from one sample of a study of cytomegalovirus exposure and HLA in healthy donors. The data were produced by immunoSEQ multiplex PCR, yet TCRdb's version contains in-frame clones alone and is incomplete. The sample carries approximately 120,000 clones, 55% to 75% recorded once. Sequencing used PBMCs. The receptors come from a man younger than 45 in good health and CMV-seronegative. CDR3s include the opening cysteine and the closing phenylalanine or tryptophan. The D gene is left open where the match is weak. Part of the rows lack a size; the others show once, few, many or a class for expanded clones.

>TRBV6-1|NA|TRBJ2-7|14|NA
TGTGCCAGCAGTGAACAGGGGAGCTCCTACGAGCAGTACTTC
CASSEQGSSYEQYF
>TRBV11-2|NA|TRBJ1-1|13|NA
TGTGCCAGCAGCTTGGGTAGGGGGATTGAAGCTTTCTTT
CASSLGRGIEAFF
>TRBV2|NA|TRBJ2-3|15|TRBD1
TGTGCCAGCAGTCGGGACAGTTTGAGGCTAGATACGCAGTATTTT
CASSRDSLRLDTQYF
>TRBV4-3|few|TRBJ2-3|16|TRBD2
TGCGCCAGCAGCCAAAGCGGACTAGCGGACACAGATACGCAGTATTTT
CASSQSGLADTDTQYF
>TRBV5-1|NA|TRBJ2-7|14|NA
TGCGCCAGCAGCCCGACTCCGACCTCCTACGAGCAGTACTTC
CASSPTPTSYEQYF
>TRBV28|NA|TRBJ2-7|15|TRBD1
TGTGCCAGCACATTGGGACAGGGAGGAAGATACGAGCAGTACTTC
CASTLGQGGRYEQYF
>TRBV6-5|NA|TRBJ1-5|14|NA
TGTGCCAGCAGTTACTTATCTAGCAATCAGCCCCAGCATTTT
CASSYLSSNQPQHF
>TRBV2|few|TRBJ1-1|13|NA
TGTGCCAGCAGTGTATCGGGTGGCACTGAAGCTTTCTTT
CASSVSGGTEAFF
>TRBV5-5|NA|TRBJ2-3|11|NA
TGTGCCAGCAGCTTGGCTGATACGCAGTATTTT
CASSLADTQYF
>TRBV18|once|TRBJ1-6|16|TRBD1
TGTGCCAGCTCACCCGGGACAGGAACAAACAATTCACCCCTCCACTTT
CASSPGTGTNNSPLHF
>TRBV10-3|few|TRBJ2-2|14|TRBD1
TGTGCCATCAAGGGGGCAGGGGGAACCGGGGAGCTGTTTTTT
CAIKGAGGTGELFF
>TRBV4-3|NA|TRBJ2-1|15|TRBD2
TGCGCCAGCAGCCCAGGGACTAGCGGGGTGGATGAGCAGTTCTTC
CASSPGTSGVDEQFF
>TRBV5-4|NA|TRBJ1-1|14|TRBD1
TGTGCCAGCAGCCCGAGGACAGGGGTAATTGAAGCTTTCTTT
CASSPRTGVIEAFF
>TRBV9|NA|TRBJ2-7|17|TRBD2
TGTGCCAGCAGCGTAGCGGGAGGGGGGGCCGGGGCTGCCGAGCAGTACTTC
CASSVAGGGAGAAEQYF
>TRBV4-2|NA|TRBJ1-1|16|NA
TGTGCCAGCAGCCTCGACAGAAGAAGCAAGAACACTGAAGCTTTCTTT
CASSLDRRSKNTEAFF
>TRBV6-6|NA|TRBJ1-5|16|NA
TGTGTCAGCAGCGAGGAGCCTGATATCCTCAATCAGCCCCAGCATTTT
CVSSEEPDILNQPQHF
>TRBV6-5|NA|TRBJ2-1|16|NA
TGTGCCAGCAGTTACTCGAGGACAGCCGGTGGCGATGAGCAGTTCTTC
CASSYSRTAGGDEQFF
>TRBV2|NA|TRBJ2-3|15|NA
TGTGCCAGCAGTGAAAACGCGGGGGCCACAGATACGCAGTATTTT
CASSENAGATDTQYF
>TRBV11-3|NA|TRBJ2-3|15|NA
TGTGCCAGCAGTTCCCACGCGGGGGCCGGAGATACGCAGTATTTT
CASSSHAGAGDTQYF
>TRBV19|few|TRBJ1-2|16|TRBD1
TGTGCCAGTAGCCTCTCGCGGGACAGGTTGTTCTATGGCTACACCTTC
CASSLSRDRLFYGYTF
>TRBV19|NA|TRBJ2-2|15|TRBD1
TGTGCCAGTAGGGGTACAGGGGCGGACACCGGGGAGCTGTTTTTT
CASRGTGADTGELFF
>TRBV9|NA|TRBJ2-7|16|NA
TGTGCCAGCAGCGTAGAGTCGACAGCCTGGCGGCAGGAGCAGTACTTC
CASSVESTAWRQEQYF
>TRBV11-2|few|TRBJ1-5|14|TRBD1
TGTGCCAGCAGCTTCTCAGGGGGCGGGGAGCCCCAGCATTTT
CASSFSGGGEPQHF
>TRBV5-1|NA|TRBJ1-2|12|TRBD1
TGCGCCAGCAGCGAGGACAGGGACGGCTACACCTTC
CASSEDRDGYTF
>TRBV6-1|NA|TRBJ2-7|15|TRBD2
TGTGCCAGCAGTGAAGTTGGCGGGGGGGCCGTCGAGCAGTACTTC
CASSEVGGGAVEQYF
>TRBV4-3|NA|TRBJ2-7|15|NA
TGCGCCAGCAGCCAAGGCGGGGGCCACTCCTACGAGCAGTACTTC
CASSQGGGHSYEQYF
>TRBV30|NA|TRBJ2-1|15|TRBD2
TGTGCCTGGAGAGGCCCCAGCGGGGGTAACAATGAGCAGTTCTTC
CAWRGPSGGNNEQFF
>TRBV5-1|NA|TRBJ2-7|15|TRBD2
TGCGCCAGCAGCTTCTCCGGGGGGGCCCTTTACGAGCAGTACTTC
CASSFSGGALYEQYF
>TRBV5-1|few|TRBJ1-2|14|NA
TGCGCCAGCAGCTTGGATGACAGTACCTATGGCTACACCTTC
CASSLDDSTYGYTF
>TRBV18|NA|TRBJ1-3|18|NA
TGTGCCAGCTCACCACTGACTTGGGGAGGGGCGCGTGGAAACACCATATATTTT
CASSPLTWGGARGNTIYF
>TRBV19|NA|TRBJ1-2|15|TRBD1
TGTGCCAGTAATGAACAGGGGGCCGGGGACTATGGCTACACCTTC
CASNEQGAGDYGYTF
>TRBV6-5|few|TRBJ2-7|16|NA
TGTGCCAGCAGTTACTCGGGGGCGGGCTACCCCTACGAGCAGTACTTC
CASSYSGAGYPYEQYF
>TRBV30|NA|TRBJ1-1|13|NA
TGTGCCTGGAGTGCCGGTAGGGGCAGCAAAGCTTTCTTT
CAWSAGRGSKAFF
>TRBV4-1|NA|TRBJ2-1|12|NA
TGCGCCAGCAGACCGAAACCAGATGAGCAGTTCTTC
CASRPKPDEQFF
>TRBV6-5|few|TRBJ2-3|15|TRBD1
TGTGCCAGCAGTTACCGGACAGGGAGAGCAGATACGCAGTATTTT
CASSYRTGRADTQYF
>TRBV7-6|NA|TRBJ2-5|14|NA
TGTGCCAGCAGCCGACCGACTAGTCCGGGGACCCAGTACTTC
CASSRPTSPGTQYF
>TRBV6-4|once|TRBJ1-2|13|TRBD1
TGTGCCAGCAGAGAAACAGGGGGCGACGGCTACACCTTC
CASRETGGDGYTF
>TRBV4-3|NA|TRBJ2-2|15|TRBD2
TGCGCCAGCAGAGAGGGACTAGATCCCACCGGGGAGCTGTTTTTT
CASREGLDPTGELFF
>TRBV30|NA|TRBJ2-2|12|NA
TGTGCCTGGACCTCGAACACCGGGGAGCTGTTTTTT
CAWTSNTGELFF
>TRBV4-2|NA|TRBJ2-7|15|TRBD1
TGTGCCAGCAGCCAGAGGCACAGGGGGGTTGGCGAGCAGTACTTC
CASSQRHRGVGEQYF
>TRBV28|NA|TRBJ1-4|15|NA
TGTGCCAGCAGTACTCGACTGAACCATGGGGAAAAACTGTTTTTT
CASSTRLNHGEKLFF
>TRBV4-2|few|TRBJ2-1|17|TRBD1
TGTGCCAGCAGCCAAAAAGACAGGGATAAAACCTACAATGAGCAGTTCTTC
CASSQKDRDKTYNEQFF
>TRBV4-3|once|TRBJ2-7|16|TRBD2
TGCGCCAGCAGCCAAGACTTTAGAGCGGGGGGCTACGAGCAGTACTTC
CASSQDFRAGGYEQYF
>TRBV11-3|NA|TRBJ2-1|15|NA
TGTGCCAGCAGCTTAGGGCCAGGGGAGAACAATGAGCAGTTCTTC
CASSLGPGENNEQFF
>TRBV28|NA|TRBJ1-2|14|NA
TGTGCCAGCAGTTCGACCAACAGGAACTATGGCTACACCTTC
CASSSTNRNYGYTF
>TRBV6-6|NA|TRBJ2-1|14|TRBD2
TGTGCCAGCATCGGGGGGGGACCGACGAATGAGCAGTTCTTC
CASIGGGPTNEQFF
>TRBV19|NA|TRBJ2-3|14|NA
TGTGCCAGTAGAGATGTGGGCGTAGCAGATACGCAGTATTTT
CASRDVGVADTQYF
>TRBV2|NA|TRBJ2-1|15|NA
TGTGCCAGCAGTGATGGGCTCGCGGGGCCAGGTGAGCAGTTCTTC
CASSDGLAGPGEQFF
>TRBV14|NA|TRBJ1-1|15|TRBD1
TGTGCCAGCAGTAATAAAGGGACAGCGAACACTGAAGCTTTCTTT
CASSNKGTANTEAFF
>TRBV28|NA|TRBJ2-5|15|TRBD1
TGTGCCAGCAGTTTGGCAGGGGGCGCGGGGGAGACCCAGTACTTC
CASSLAGGAGETQYF
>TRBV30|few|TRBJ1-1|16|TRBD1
TGTGCCTGGAGTGTACTTTGGGGGACAGGGGCCACTGAAGCTTTCTTT
CAWSVLWGTGATEAFF
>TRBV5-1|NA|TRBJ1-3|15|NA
TGCGCCAGCAGCTTGGGGCAGGTTACCGGAAACACCATATATTTT
CASSLGQVTGNTIYF
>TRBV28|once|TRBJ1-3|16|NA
TGTGCCAGCAGTTTATGGTCCGGGAACTCTGGAAACACCATATATTTT
CASSLWSGNSGNTIYF
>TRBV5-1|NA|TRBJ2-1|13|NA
TGCGCCAGCAACTTGGTAGCAAACAATGAGCAGTTCTTC
CASNLVANNEQFF